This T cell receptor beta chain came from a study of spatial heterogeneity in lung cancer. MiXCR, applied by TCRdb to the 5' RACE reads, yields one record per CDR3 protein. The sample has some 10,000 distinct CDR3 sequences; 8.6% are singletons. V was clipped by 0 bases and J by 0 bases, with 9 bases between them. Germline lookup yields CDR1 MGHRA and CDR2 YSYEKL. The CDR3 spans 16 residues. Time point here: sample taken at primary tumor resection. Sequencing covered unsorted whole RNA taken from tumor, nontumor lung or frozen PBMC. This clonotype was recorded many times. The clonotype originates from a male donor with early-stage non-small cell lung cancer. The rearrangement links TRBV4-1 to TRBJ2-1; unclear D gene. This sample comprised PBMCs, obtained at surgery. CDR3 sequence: CASSQDYLSSYNEQFF. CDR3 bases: TGCGCCAGCAGCCAAGATTATCTGAGCTCCTACAATGAGCAGTTCTTC.